Following are 10 T cell receptor beta chains from one sample sequenced in a study of response to subunit inactivated influenza vaccine. TCRdb re-called the RT-PCR reads through MiXCR, storing one row per CDR3 protein. Among 860,000 or so distinct CDR3 sequences listed, around 20% were seen once. The sequencing here drew on PBMCs from blood, taken more than 4 days after vaccination. The receptor source for this set is a man aged 50 or older who received an inactivated influenza vaccine.

V is TRBV27 and J is TRBJ2-3, with D uncertain. This CDR3 has 13 residues. Germline CDR1 is MNHEY and CDR2 is SMNVEV (reference sequence). V lost 5 bases to trimming and J lost 6 bases, with 12 bases between them. CDR3: CASSQTVLDTQYF. DNA of the CDR3: TGTGCCAGCAGTCAAACAGTACTCGATACGCAGTATTTT.

This clonotype was seen ten or more times. The chain joins TRBV7-8 to TRBJ2-1, with D perhaps assigned TRBD1 or TRBD2 (7 bases each). Trimming shortened V by 5 bases and J by 1 base, and 15 bases separated the two germline ends. Germline assignment: CDR1 SGHVS and CDR2 FQNEAQ. This CDR3 is 16 amino acids long. CDR3 region: CASSLGTAGSYNEQFF. The DNA of the CDR3 is TGTGCCAGCAGCCTAGGGACAGCGGGGTCCTACAATGAGCAGTTCTTC.

The V call is TRBV3-1, the J call TRBJ2-2; D call uncertain. The CDR3 totals 13 residues. With 6 bases removed from V and 1 base from J, the gap between germline ends came to 6 bases. Germline V gene data show CDR1 as LGHDT and CDR2 as YNNKEL (reference sequence). The CDR3 nucleotides are TGTGCCAGCAGACAGCTGAACACCGGGGAGCTGTTTTTT. It encodes CASRQLNTGELFF.

This clonotype was recorded a few times. The rearrangement links TRBV5-1 to TRBJ2-6; TRBD1 matches 7 bases. The germline CDR1 and CDR2 sequences are SGHRS and YFSETQ. V trimming: 9 bases; J trimming: 0 bases; junction bases outside the gene matches: 6. The CDR3 consists of 15 residues. CDR3 loop: CATRQGSSGANVLTF. The DNA of the CDR3 is TGCGCCACCCGACAGGGTTCCTCTGGGGCCAACGTCCTGACTTTC.

This rearrangement joins TRBV28 to TRBJ2-5, with 7 bases matching TRBD1. V was clipped by 3 bases and J by 4 bases; unmatched bases: 8. The CDR3 runs to 15 residues. CDR1 and CDR2 from the germline V gene are MDHEN and SYDVKM. CDR3 DNA sequence: TGTGCCAGCAGTTTGGTCCGGGACAGATCAGAGACCCAGTACTTC. This encodes CASSLVRDRSETQYF.

Only a few counts were recorded for this clonotype. The J gene is TRBJ2-1, the V gene TRBV7-2; TRBD2 matches 7 bases. The germline V gene encodes CDR1 SGHTA and CDR2 FQGNSA. Unmatched junction bases numbered 1, after V lost 2 bases and J lost 9 bases. The CDR3 runs 12 residues. The CDR3 loop reads CASSLWEGEQFF. DNA for the CDR3: TGTGCCAGCAGCTTATGGGAGGGTGAGCAGTTCTTC. Based on the CDR3 plus reference TRBV7-2 and TRBJ2-1, the full variable domain is GAGVSQSPSNKVTEKGKDVELRCDPISGHTALYWYRQSLGQGLEFLIYFQGNSAPDKSGLPSDRFSAERTGGSVSTLTIQRTQQEDSAVYLCASSLWEGEQFFGPGTRLTVL.

This clonotype was recorded a few times. The J gene is TRBJ2-1, the V gene TRBV12-3 or TRBV12-4, with 8 bases identical to TRBD2. V lost 6 bases to trimming and J lost 10 bases; unmatched junction nucleotides: 2. The CDR3 is made up of 11 amino acids. CDR3 sequence reads: CASSGLAEQFF. In DNA form, the CDR3 reads TGTGCCAGCAGCGGACTAGCCGAGCAGTTCTTC.

This clonotype appeared a few times. The V call is TRBV4-3, the J call TRBJ2-7; D remains ambiguous. Trimming pared 0 bases from V and 1 base from J, leaving 7 bases between. Germline CDR1 is LGHNA and CDR2 is YSLEER. The CDR3 is 14 amino acids. As DNA, the CDR3 is TGCGCCAGCAGCCAAGACACGAAATCCTACGAGCAGTACTTC. Translated: CASSQDTKSYEQYF.

The table lists this clonotype with a few counts. The V and J genes are TRBV6-2 or TRBV6-3 and TRBJ2-7, with 8 positions matching TRBD1. The CDR3 contains 16 residues. Trimming removed 6 bases from V and 4 bases from J; junction bases left unmatched: 14. Germline CDR1 is MNHEY and CDR2 is SVGEGT. CDR3 region: CASSSGQGGRLYEQYF. CDR3 in DNA: TGTGCCAGCAGCTCTGGACAGGGCGGACGATTATACGAGCAGTACTTC.

This clonotype has only a few counts. The chain uses TRBV9 and TRBJ2-5, with D unclear. The CDR3 has 10 residues. Germline CDR1 is SGDLS and CDR2 is YYNGEE. V was cut by 0 bases and J by 10 bases, with 4 bases left in between. CDR3 DNA sequence: TGTGCCAGCAGCGTAGGGGACCAGTACTTC. Translated, it gives CASSVGDQYF.